These T cell receptor beta chains were read from a single sample in a study of T cell repertoires in cytomegalovirus infection. The antigens of these receptors remain unknown. TCRdb redid the calling of the reads with MiXCR, one entry per CDR3 protein. In the table there are about 920,000 distinct CDR3 sequences, 25% to 40% of which are singletons. Sequencing was performed on cultured CD8+ T cells from PBMCs, taken from culture after CMV antigen stimulation. The receptors originated from a human donor in good health (CMV status not recorded). Some clones in this sample may be carry-over from other donors' samples. The CDR3 runs from the conserved cysteine through the conserved F or W. Fields, in order: D gene, V gene, J gene, clone size, CDR3 length, CDR3 DNA, CDR3 protein. D genes are given only for firm matches. Rows give clone size only sometimes, using once, few, many, or a class for an expanded clone.

TRBD1,TRBV12-3/TRBV12-4,TRBJ1-2,NA,12,TGTGCCAGCAGTTTCCAGGGGGAAGGCTACACCTTC,CASSFQGEGYTF
TRBD1,TRBV7-2,TRBJ2-1,many,15,TGTGCCAGCAGCTTAGTCGGACAGGGGGCTTATGAGCAGTTCTTC,CASSLVGQGAYEQFF
NA,TRBV7-2,TRBJ2-1,NA,14,TGTGCCAGCAGCAGAGGCCAGGGGGGGAATGGGCAGTTCTTC,CASSRGQGGNGQFF
NA,TRBV2,TRBJ2-1,NA,15,TGTGCCAGCTACCCCCCTGCCCCCTCGCACAATGAGCAGTTCTTC,CASYPPAPSHNEQFF
NA,TRBV6-8,TRBJ2-4,NA,15,TGTGCCAGCATTGAGAGGTACAACTCCAAAAACATTCAGTACTTT,CASIERYNSKNIQYF
NA,TRBV10-1,TRBJ2-3,NA,15,TGCGCCAGCAGTGAAGACTTCTCAAGGGAAGATACGCAGTATTTT,CASSEDFSREDTQYF
TRBD1,TRBV12-3/TRBV12-4,TRBJ2-5,many,14,TGTGCCAGCAGTTGGGACAGGGCAGGAGAGACCCAGTACTTC,CASSWDRAGETQYF
NA,TRBV7-9,TRBJ1-1,once,14,TGTACCAGCAGCCCGACAGGCCAGAACACTGAAGCTTTCTTT,CTSSPTGQNTEAFF
TRBD2,TRBV7-9,TRBJ2-3,NA,20,TGTGCCAGCAGCCCTACGGATAAGAAACCGACTAGCGGGGAGACAGATACGCAGTATTTT,CASSPTDKKPTSGETDTQYF
NA,TRBV7-9,TRBJ2-1,few,16,TGTGCCAGCAGCTTACTAGGGACATATTCCTACAATGAGCAGTTCTTC,CASSLLGTYSYNEQFF
NA,TRBV7-9,TRBJ2-4,few,14,TGTGCCAGCAGGAGTCGTGTAGCCAAAAACATTCAGTACTTC,CASRSRVAKNIQYF
TRBD1,TRBV7-9,TRBJ2-1,many,17,TGTGCCAGCAGCTTAGAGACCGGGACAGGGGTCTACAATGAGCAGTTCTTC,CASSLETGTGVYNEQFF
NA,TRBV7-9,TRBJ1-1,many,14,TGTGCCAGCAGCTTAAGACAGGTGTTCACTGAAGCTTTCTTT,CASSLRQVFTEAFF
NA,TRBV19,TRBJ1-2,NA,16,TGTGCCACCGGATCCGACAGGACTCTCCTCAACTATGGCTACACCTTC,CATGSDRTLLNYGYTF
TRBD1,TRBV20-1,TRBJ1-5,NA,18,TGCAGTGCCGACGGTTTGACAGGGGGCAAGGGTAGCAATCAGCCCCAGCATTTT,CSADGLTGGKGSNQPQHF
NA,TRBV6-6,TRBJ1-2,few,17,TGTGCCAGCAGTTACTCGAACAGGGAAATGCCATACTATGGCTACACCTTC,CASSYSNREMPYYGYTF
NA,TRBV5-4,TRBJ2-2,few,15,TGTGCCAGCAGCTTGAGCTCTAGGGACGCCGGGGAGCTGTTTTTT,CASSLSSRDAGELFF
TRBD2,TRBV6-4,TRBJ2-1,many,16,TGTGCCAGCAGTGTCGGACTAGCGGGTGGCTACAATGAGCAGTTCTTC,CASSVGLAGGYNEQFF